Listed below are T cell receptor beta chains from one sample, sequenced in a study of breast tumors, draining lymph nodes, adjacent tissues. TCRdb used MiXCR to reprocess the multiplex PCR reads, holding one entry per CDR3 protein. The sample includes over 250,000 distinct CDR3 sequences, 30% seen only once; the top ten take over 0.95%. The sample consisted of axillary lymph node tissue. The receptors stem from a female donor with breast cancer. Some clones in this sample may be carry-over from other donors' samples. Each CDR3 is given with its conserved first and last residue. The order of the fields is J gene, clone size, V gene, D gene, CDR3 protein, CDR3 DNA. A D gene is named only where the DNA matches it firmly. Clone size is not always given. Where it is, it says once, few, many or a class for expanded clones.

J gene: TRBJ1-5; clone size: many; V gene: TRBV5-1; D gene: TRBD1; CDR3 protein: CASSLGDAGQGRQPQHF; CDR3 DNA: TGCGCCAGCAGCTTGGGTGACGCGGGACAGGGGCGTCAGCCCCAGCATTTT
J gene: TRBJ2-1; clone size: few; V gene: TRBV3-1; D gene: TRBD1; CDR3 protein: CASSRGVTGGTDEQFF; CDR3 DNA: TGTGCCAGCAGCCGCGGGGTGACAGGGGGCACGGATGAGCAGTTCTTC
J gene: TRBJ2-1; clone size: -; V gene: TRBV27; D gene: -; CDR3 protein: CASQTTSYNEQFF; CDR3 DNA: TGTGCCAGCCAGACCACTTCCTACAATGAGCAGTTCTTC
J gene: TRBJ2-7; clone size: -; V gene: TRBV3-1; D gene: TRBD1; CDR3 protein: CASSRPGTGSYEQYF; CDR3 DNA: TGTGCCAGCAGCCGGCCCGGGACAGGGTCCTACGAGCAGTACTTC
J gene: TRBJ2-1; clone size: -; V gene: TRBV6-1; D gene: -; CDR3 protein: CASRATGRDHELFF; CDR3 DNA: TGTGCCAGCAGGGCGACAGGCCGTGACCATGAGCTGTTCTTC
J gene: TRBJ2-5; clone size: many; V gene: TRBV9; D gene: -; CDR3 protein: CASSVGLGETQYF; CDR3 DNA: TGTGCCAGCAGCGTAGGGCTCGGGGAGACCCAGTACTTC
J gene: TRBJ1-4; clone size: many; V gene: TRBV14; D gene: -; CDR3 protein: CASSQGRGPNEKLFF; CDR3 DNA: TGTGCCAGCAGCCAAGGGCGGGGCCCTAATGAAAAACTGTTTTTT
J gene: TRBJ2-7; clone size: many; V gene: TRBV7-9; D gene: -; CDR3 protein: CASSSNREQYF; CDR3 DNA: TGTGCCAGCAGCTCAAACAGGGAGCAGTACTTC
J gene: TRBJ1-2; clone size: many; V gene: TRBV5-4; D gene: -; CDR3 protein: CASSPRGQYYGYTF; CDR3 DNA: TGTGCCAGCAGCCCCAGAGGACAGTACTATGGCTACACCTTC
J gene: TRBJ2-3; clone size: -; V gene: TRBV12-3/TRBV12-4; D gene: -; CDR3 protein: CASSRNAGVTDTQYF; CDR3 DNA: TGTGCCAGCAGTCGAAACGCCGGGGTCACAGATACGCAGTATTTT
J gene: TRBJ1-4; clone size: -; V gene: TRBV15; D gene: -; CDR3 protein: CATSREGGLLEKLFF; CDR3 DNA: TGTGCCACCAGCAGAGAGGGGGGACTCCTTGAAAAACTGTTTTTT
J gene: TRBJ2-7; clone size: -; V gene: TRBV29-1; D gene: TRBD2; CDR3 protein: CSVYGLVGNEQYF; CDR3 DNA: TGCAGCGTTTACGGACTAGTTGGCAACGAGCAGTACTTC
J gene: TRBJ2-7; clone size: -; V gene: TRBV6-1; D gene: TRBD2; CDR3 protein: CASSHPGGSEQYF; CDR3 DNA: TGTGCCAGCAGTCATCCGGGGGGATCCGAGCAGTACTTC
J gene: TRBJ2-7; clone size: many; V gene: TRBV5-1; D gene: -; CDR3 protein: CASSLGQDPYEQYF; CDR3 DNA: TGCGCCAGCAGCTTGGGGCAGGACCCCTACGAGCAGTACTTC
J gene: TRBJ1-4; clone size: -; V gene: TRBV28; D gene: -; CDR3 protein: CAIRTDVGNEKLFF; CDR3 DNA: TGTGCCATCCGGACCGATGTTGGTAATGAAAAACTGTTTTTT
J gene: TRBJ2-7; clone size: few; V gene: TRBV3-1; D gene: -; CDR3 protein: CASSQEWQPLYEQYF; CDR3 DNA: TGTGCCAGCAGCCAAGAATGGCAGCCCCTATACGAGCAGTACTTC
J gene: TRBJ2-5; clone size: many; V gene: TRBV20-1; D gene: -; CDR3 protein: CSARRGGTQYF; CDR3 DNA: TGCAGTGCTCGACGCGGCGGGACCCAGTACTTC
J gene: TRBJ2-3; clone size: -; V gene: TRBV20-1; D gene: TRBD2; CDR3 protein: CSAGRDARTATQYF; CDR3 DNA: TGCAGTGCCGGGAGGGATGCACGCACAGCTACGCAGTATTTT
J gene: TRBJ2-5; clone size: many; V gene: TRBV12-3/TRBV12-4; D gene: TRBD1; CDR3 protein: CASSTDRGQETQYF; CDR3 DNA: TGTGCCAGCAGCACGGACAGGGGTCAAGAGACCCAGTACTTC
J gene: TRBJ2-1; clone size: -; V gene: TRBV3-1; D gene: TRBD1; CDR3 protein: CASGQVGDRGSNEQFF; CDR3 DNA: TGTGCCAGCGGCCAAGTTGGAGACAGGGGTTCGAATGAGCAGTTCTTC
J gene: TRBJ2-2; clone size: many; V gene: TRBV7-6; D gene: TRBD1; CDR3 protein: CASSPGTGGIAGELFF; CDR3 DNA: TGTGCCAGCAGCCCAGGGACAGGGGGTATTGCCGGGGAGCTGTTTTTT
J gene: TRBJ1-5; clone size: many; V gene: TRBV5-1; D gene: TRBD1; CDR3 protein: CASSRDSDQPQHF; CDR3 DNA: TGCGCCAGCAGCCGGGACAGCGATCAGCCCCAGCATTTT
J gene: TRBJ1-5; clone size: many; V gene: TRBV3-1; D gene: -; CDR3 protein: CASSPGQKDQPQHF; CDR3 DNA: TGTGCCAGCAGCCCCGGACAGAAGGACCAGCCCCAGCATTTT
J gene: TRBJ2-5; clone size: many; V gene: TRBV20-1; D gene: -; CDR3 protein: CSARVNTIETQYF; CDR3 DNA: TGCAGTGCTAGAGTTAACACTATAGAGACCCAGTACTTC
J gene: TRBJ1-6; clone size: -; V gene: TRBV2; D gene: -; CDR3 protein: CTSRRDTYNSPLHF; CDR3 DNA: TGTACCAGCAGGCGGGACACCTATAATTCACCCCTCCACTTT
J gene: TRBJ2-1; clone size: many; V gene: TRBV30; D gene: -; CDR3 protein: CAWSLAPNEQFF; CDR3 DNA: TGTGCCTGGAGTTTAGCGCCGAATGAGCAGTTCTTC
J gene: TRBJ2-3; clone size: -; V gene: TRBV30; D gene: TRBD2; CDR3 protein: CAWSALAGVANEQYF; CDR3 DNA: TGTGCCTGGAGTGCGCTAGCGGGAGTGGCCAATGAGCAGTATTTT
J gene: TRBJ2-4; clone size: -; V gene: TRBV5-1; D gene: TRBD2; CDR3 protein: CASSLEGGLAGDKNIQYF; CDR3 DNA: TGCGCCAGCAGCTTGGAGGGAGGACTAGCGGGAGACAAAAACATTCAGTACTTC
J gene: TRBJ2-5; clone size: few; V gene: TRBV6-5; D gene: TRBD2; CDR3 protein: CASSPGLAGGPGETQYF; CDR3 DNA: TGTGCCAGCAGTCCCGGACTAGCGGGAGGGCCGGGGGAGACCCAGTACTTC
J gene: TRBJ2-7; clone size: many; V gene: TRBV20-1; D gene: TRBD1; CDR3 protein: CSASEGGAPAYEQYF; CDR3 DNA: TGCAGTGCTAGTGAAGGGGGCGCACCGGCCTACGAGCAGTACTTC
J gene: TRBJ2-1; clone size: many; V gene: TRBV11-2; D gene: -; CDR3 protein: CASSLLRGHNEQFF; CDR3 DNA: TGTGCCAGCAGCTTACTAAGGGGTCACAATGAGCAGTTCTTC
J gene: TRBJ2-5; clone size: many; V gene: TRBV7-6; D gene: -; CDR3 protein: CASSIQGAGETQYF; CDR3 DNA: TGTGCCAGCAGCATACAGGGCGCGGGAGAGACCCAGTACTTC
J gene: TRBJ1-2; clone size: -; V gene: TRBV7-8; D gene: -; CDR3 protein: CASSPAISSLNYGYTF; CDR3 DNA: TGTGCCAGCAGCCCAGCAATTTCAAGTCTCAACTATGGCTACACCTTC
J gene: TRBJ2-7; clone size: many; V gene: TRBV25-1; D gene: -; CDR3 protein: CASSEYGGREQYF; CDR3 DNA: TGTGCCAGCAGTGAATATGGGGGGCGCGAGCAGTACTTC
J gene: TRBJ2-1; clone size: many; V gene: TRBV20-1; D gene: -; CDR3 protein: CSARDAGSYNEQFF; CDR3 DNA: TGCAGTGCTAGAGACGCGGGATCCTACAATGAGCAGTTCTTC
J gene: TRBJ1-3; clone size: -; V gene: TRBV7-9; D gene: -; CDR3 protein: CASSLGVGNFASGGTIYF; CDR3 DNA: TGTGCCAGCAGCCTAGGGGTAGGCAACTTCGCCTCTGGAGGCACCATATATTTT
J gene: TRBJ2-3; clone size: many; V gene: TRBV7-2; D gene: TRBD2; CDR3 protein: CASRLTSGSYSTDTQYF; CDR3 DNA: TGTGCCAGCAGATTGACTAGCGGGAGTTATAGCACAGATACGCAGTATTTT
J gene: TRBJ2-7; clone size: few; V gene: TRBV30; D gene: TRBD2; CDR3 protein: CAWSVGTMTYEQYF; CDR3 DNA: TGTGCCTGGAGTGTTGGGACTATGACCTACGAGCAGTACTTC
J gene: TRBJ2-1; clone size: -; V gene: TRBV7-6; D gene: TRBD2; CDR3 protein: CASSTLAGRSNEQFF; CDR3 DNA: TGTGCCAGCAGCACACTAGCGGGCCGTAGCAATGAGCAGTTCTTC
J gene: TRBJ2-3; clone size: many; V gene: TRBV6-4; D gene: -; CDR3 protein: CASSDRAGTDTQYF; CDR3 DNA: TGTGCCAGCAGTGACAGGGCAGGTACAGATACGCAGTATTTT
J gene: TRBJ1-1; clone size: -; V gene: TRBV7-8; D gene: -; CDR3 protein: CAGQKGRNTEAFF; CDR3 DNA: TGTGCCGGACAAAAGGGTAGGAACACTGAAGCTTTCTTT
J gene: TRBJ2-3; clone size: -; V gene: TRBV27; D gene: TRBD1; CDR3 protein: CASSLWGQDTQYF; CDR3 DNA: TGTGCCAGCAGTTTATGGGGACAGGATACGCAGTATTTT
J gene: TRBJ1-6; clone size: many; V gene: TRBV20-1; D gene: TRBD1; CDR3 protein: CSASPGQYSPLHF; CDR3 DNA: TGCAGTGCTAGTCCGGGACAGTATTCACCCCTCCACTTT
J gene: TRBJ2-5; clone size: many; V gene: TRBV5-1; D gene: -; CDR3 protein: CASSFGGYQETQYF; CDR3 DNA: TGCGCCAGCAGCTTTGGCGGATACCAAGAGACCCAGTACTTC
J gene: TRBJ2-2; clone size: -; V gene: TRBV12-3/TRBV12-4; D gene: -; CDR3 protein: CASSPHTVGELFF; CDR3 DNA: TGTGCCAGCAGCCCCCACACGGTCGGGGAGCTGTTTTTT
J gene: TRBJ1-3; clone size: many; V gene: TRBV2; D gene: -; CDR3 protein: CASRYRTANTIYF; CDR3 DNA: TGTGCCAGCAGATACCGGACAGCTAACACCATATATTTT
J gene: TRBJ1-4; clone size: many; V gene: TRBV5-1; D gene: -; CDR3 protein: CASAEASTNEKLFF; CDR3 DNA: TGCGCCAGCGCCGAAGCTTCAACTAATGAAAAACTGTTTTTT
J gene: TRBJ2-1; clone size: many; V gene: TRBV7-8; D gene: TRBD2; CDR3 protein: CASSLASGIVGEQFF; CDR3 DNA: TGTGCCAGCAGCTTAGCTAGCGGGATCGTTGGTGAGCAGTTCTTC
J gene: TRBJ2-7; clone size: -; V gene: TRBV20-1; D gene: -; CDR3 protein: CSAIGTVDEQCF; CDR3 DNA: TGCAGCGCTATCGGGACGGTTGACGAGCAGTGCTTC
J gene: TRBJ2-1; clone size: many; V gene: TRBV19; D gene: -; CDR3 protein: CASTWYNEQFF; CDR3 DNA: TGTGCCAGTACCTGGTACAATGAGCAGTTCTTC
J gene: TRBJ1-4; clone size: -; V gene: TRBV12-3/TRBV12-4; D gene: -; CDR3 protein: CASSLGSLGKLFF; CDR3 DNA: TGTGCCAGCAGTTTAGGGAGTTTGGGAAAACTGTTTTTT
J gene: TRBJ2-5; clone size: many; V gene: TRBV6-4; D gene: -; CDR3 protein: CASTPTARRVARGETQYF; CDR3 DNA: TGTGCCAGCACCCCGACAGCACGGCGCGTAGCGAGAGGGGAGACCCAGTACTTC
J gene: TRBJ1-2; clone size: -; V gene: TRBV6-5; D gene: TRBD1; CDR3 protein: CASSYSYRGQGSGYTF; CDR3 DNA: TGTGCCAGCAGTTACTCATATAGGGGACAGGGGAGCGGCTACACCTTC
J gene: TRBJ2-7; clone size: few; V gene: TRBV11-2; D gene: -; CDR3 protein: CASSFSGAGEQYF; CDR3 DNA: TGTGCCAGCAGTTTCTCAGGGGCCGGCGAGCAGTACTTC
J gene: TRBJ2-5; clone size: many; V gene: TRBV20-1; D gene: -; CDR3 protein: CSAKGPLQDQETQYF; CDR3 DNA: TGCAGTGCCAAAGGACCCCTCCAAGATCAAGAGACCCAGTACTTC
J gene: TRBJ2-7; clone size: many; V gene: TRBV5-1; D gene: -; CDR3 protein: CASSLGTRYEQYF; CDR3 DNA: TGCGCCAGCAGCTTGGGAACCCGTTACGAGCAGTACTTC
J gene: TRBJ1-2; clone size: few; V gene: TRBV28; D gene: TRBD1; CDR3 protein: CASTPGQVYGYTF; CDR3 DNA: TGTGCCAGCACCCCGGGACAGGTCTATGGCTACACCTTC
J gene: TRBJ1-5; clone size: many; V gene: TRBV12-3/TRBV12-4; D gene: -; CDR3 protein: CASSLGYQPQHF; CDR3 DNA: TGTGCCAGCAGTTTAGGGTATCAGCCCCAGCATTTT
J gene: TRBJ2-6; clone size: many; V gene: TRBV5-1; D gene: -; CDR3 protein: CASSRSESGANVLTF; CDR3 DNA: TGCGCCAGCAGCCGAAGTGAATCTGGGGCCAACGTCCTGACTTTC